These 9 T cell receptor beta chains came from one sample sequenced in a study of T cells after posttransplantation cyclophosphamide. The protocol was immunoSEQ multiplex PCR, while the TCRdb copy is restricted to in-frame clones and leaves out a portion. The data show approximately 8,400 clones, none appearing only once, with around 25% held by the ten largest. Cyclophosphamide on days +3 and +4 followed busulfan-fludarabine conditioning and a marrow graft. The sequences come from PBMCs, collected nearly 95 days after allogeneic stem cell transplant with posttransplant cyclophosphamide. The receptors were sampled from a female patient aged 60 to 70 who received an allogeneic stem cell transplant from an unrelated donor, was CMV-positive, and had acute GVHD only. The T cells may come from the graft donor.

This clone was seen many times. The chain carries TRBV6-1 and TRBJ2-7; 9 bases align to TRBD1. CDR3 length: 14 amino acids. The germline CDR1 and CDR2 sequences are MNHNS and SASEGT. V trimming: 4 bases; J trimming: 3 bases; junction bases outside the gene matches: 4. The CDR3 DNA sequence: TGTGCCAGCAGTGTAGAGGGACAGGGCTACGAGCAGTACTTC. Translated: CASSVEGQGYEQYF.

This clone was recorded at least ten times. The V gene is TRBV14, the J gene TRBJ2-2, with TRBD1 matching over 8 bases. From germline, CDR1 is SGHDN and CDR2 FVKESK. The CDR3 sequence is 15 residues long. V lost 5 bases and J lost 5; bases outside the gene matches: 7. The CDR3 coding sequence is TGTGCCAGCAGCACAACAGGGGGAGGTACCGGGGAGCTGTTTTTT. Translated, it gives CASSTTGGGTGELFF.

This clone came up a few times. This rearrangement joins TRBV9 to TRBJ2-6; 9 nucleotides agree with TRBD1. The V and J ends lost 6 bases and 2 bases, in that order; junction bases with no gene match: 9. The CDR3 runs 17 residues. Germline V CDR1 and CDR2: SGDLS, YYNGEE. CDR3 in DNA: TGTGCCAGCACCGACTCGGGACAGGGTACTGGGGCCAACGTCCTGACTTTC. Its protein is CASTDSGQGTGANVLTF.

This clone was picked up many times. The gene calls are TRBV27 and TRBJ2-3, with D tentatively TRBD2 (6 bases). This CDR3 region has 18 residues. The germline V gene has CDR1 MNHEY and CDR2 SMNVEV (reference sequence). The V end lost 5 bases, the J end lost 8 bases, and 29 bases lay between the germline ends. The CDR3 nucleotides are TGTGCCAGCAGTACCTACCCCCTCAGCGGGCTACCCTGGGCTACGCAGTATTTT. This sequence encodes CASSTYPLSGLPWATQYF.

This clone was observed many times. J is TRBJ1-1 and V is TRBV6-1; the match to TRBD1 covers 10 bases. Germline trimming cut 5 bases from V and 5 bases from J; bases unmatched to any gene: 5. The germline V gene encodes CDR1 MNHNS and CDR2 SASEGT. CDR3 length: 14 residues. The chain's CDR3 is CASSRRGQGTEAFF. DNA for the CDR3: TGTGCCAGCAGTCGACGGGGACAGGGGACTGAAGCTTTCTTT.

At least ten counts were recorded for this clone. This sequence joins TRBV5-1 and TRBJ1-4, with 7 bases fitting TRBD1. Germline lookup yields CDR1 SGHRS and CDR2 YFSETQ. The CDR3 consists of 14 residues. J was trimmed by 6 bases and V by 3 bases; bases with no gene match: 5. The DNA of the CDR3 is TGCGCCAGCAGCTCGACAGGGTCGCATGAAAAACTGTTTTTT. The encoded protein is CASSSTGSHEKLFF.

This clone was counted many times. The genes are TRBV11-3 and TRBJ2-5, with 8 bases matching TRBD2. The CDR3 contains 16 residues. Germline V gives CDR1 SGHNT, CDR2 YENEEA. The V and J ends lost 5 bases and 0 bases, in that order; junction bases with no gene match: 8. This chain's CDR3 is CASSPRTSQNQETQYF. DNA of the CDR3: TGTGCCAGCAGCCCCCGGACTAGCCAAAACCAAGAGACCCAGTACTTC.

This clone has ten or more counts. The rearrangement links TRBV6-6 to TRBJ2-3, with D possibly TRBD2 on 6 matching bases. The V and J ends lost 4 bases and 6 bases respectively, with 8 bases between them. Germline assignment: CDR1 MNHNY and CDR2 SVGAGI (reference sequence). The CDR3 is 12 amino acids. The CDR3 DNA sequence: TGTGCCAGCAGTTCGACTAGTGATACGCAGTATTTT. Its translation: CASSSTSDTQYF.

At least ten counts were recorded for this clone. This chain connects TRBV11-3 to TRBJ1-2, with D maybe TRBD1 (5 bases). The CDR3 is made up of 14 amino acids. In germline, CDR1 is SGHNT, CDR2 YENEEA. The CDR3 sequence: CASRSPMGRNGYTF. The DNA of the CDR3 is TGTGCAAGTCGCTCCCCTATGGGGCGAAATGGCTACACCTTC.